These 29 T cell receptor beta chains came from one sample sequenced in a study of CD8+CD57+ T cells in acquired aplastic anemia. For sequencing, patients were chosen who had shown expansion of CD8+CD57+ cells by flow cytometry. The TCR beta profiling, which covered VDJ combination and CDR3 sequence, was carried out using genomic DNA as the template. MiXCR, run by TCRdb on the reads, gives a single entry per CDR3 protein. The sample yields about 200,000 distinct CDR3 sequences, 65% seen once. Sample: sorted CD4+, CD8+, or CD8+CD57+ T cells (not recorded which) from PBMCs. The receptor source for this set is a human donor with aplastic anemia.

V gene TRBV19 combines with J gene TRBJ1-6; perhaps TRBD1 as D (5 bases). Germline V gives CDR1 LNHDA, CDR2 SQIVND (reference sequence). The CDR3 spans 17 residues. The V end lost 3 bases, the J end lost 4 bases, and 16 bases lay between the germline ends. The chain's CDR3 is CASSMGRGRTYNSPLHF. CDR3 DNA sequence: TGTGCCAGTAGTATGGGCCGGGGCAGAACTTATAATTCACCCCTCCACTTT.

This clonotype was seen a single time. V and J are TRBV19 and TRBJ2-7; 7 positions match TRBD1. The V segment lost 4 bases and the J segment 2 bases; nucleotides outside the gene matches: 2. CDR3 size: 13 residues. CDR1 is LNHDA and CDR2 is SQIVND in the germline V gene (reference sequence). The CDR3, as DNA: TGTGCCAGTAGTACGGGACAGACCTACGAGCAGTACTTC. Encoded protein: CASSTGQTYEQYF.

This clonotype was detected once. The V call is TRBV10-3, the J call TRBJ2-3; no clear D. CDR1 is ENHRY, CDR2 SYGVKD, per germline. CDR3 length equals 14 residues. Trimming pared 10 bases from V and 4 bases from J, leaving 18 bases between. CDR3 sequence: CASSVSGSPDTQYF. The CDR3 region has the DNA TGTGCCAGCAGCGTTTCGGGTAGTCCAGATACGCAGTATTTT.

This chain joins TRBV7-9 and TRBJ2-2; 8 bases map to TRBD1. The V and J ends lost 5 bases and 1 base, in that order; junction bases with no gene match: 6. The CDR3 contains 16 residues. Germline CDR1 and CDR2: SEHNR and FQNEAQ (reference sequence). The CDR3 DNA reads TGTGCCAGCAGCCACCTTGGGACAGGGAACACCGGGGAGCTGTTTTTT. Residues: CASSHLGTGNTGELFF.

The chain employs TRBV7-9 and TRBJ1-1, with a tentative D call TRBD1 (6 bases). CDR1 SEHNR and CDR2 FQNEAQ come from the germline V gene (reference sequence). The CDR3 loop spans 15 amino acids. The germline V and J ends were trimmed by 3 bases and 1 base, with 12 bases remaining between them. The CDR3, as DNA: TGTGCCAGCAGCTTCCCACAGGGACGGAACACTGAAGCTTTCTTT. Its translation is CASSFPQGRNTEAFF.

This chain links TRBV7-2 with TRBJ1-6, with D uncertain. The V and J ends lost 1 base and 10 bases respectively, with 8 bases between them. The CDR3 is 13 amino acids. In germline, CDR1 is SGHTA, CDR2 FQGNSA. CDR3 in DNA: TGTGCCAGCAGCTTAGGGTTTAGATCACCCCTCCACTTT. It encodes CASSLGFRSPLHF.

The chain has TRBV20-1 and TRBJ2-3; possible D gene TRBD1, 6 bases. Per the germline V gene, CDR1 is DFQATT and CDR2 is SNEGSKA (reference sequence). This CDR3 region has 16 residues. V was pared by 3 bases and J by 0 bases, with 16 bases between. CDR3 residues: CSARTWGPGSTDTQYF. The CDR3 DNA reads TGCAGTGCTAGGACGTGGGGGCCAGGGAGCACAGATACGCAGTATTTT.

This sequence joins TRBV2 and TRBJ1-1, with D perhaps matching TRBD1 (5 bases). CDR1 and CDR2 from the germline V gene are SNHLY and FYNNEI. The CDR3 sequence is 12 residues long. The V and J ends lost 1 base and 8 bases respectively, with 8 bases between them. DNA for the CDR3: TGTGCCAGCAGTGAAGACAGGCCAGAAGCTTTCTTT. The encoded protein is CASSEDRPEAFF. Based on the CDR3 plus reference TRBV2 and TRBJ1-1, the full variable domain is EPEVTQTPSHQVTQMGQEVILRCVPISNHLYFYWYRQILGQKVEFLVSFYNNEISEKSEIFDDQFSVERPDGSNFTLKIRSTKLEDSAMYFCASSEDRPEAFFGQGTRLTVV.

In DNA form, the CDR3 reads TGTGCCAGCAGCCCAGGGGGGAGGGGGCGGGCCTATGGCTACACCTTC. Protein sequence: CASSPGGRGRAYGYTF. J is TRBJ1-2 and V is TRBV7-2; 7 nucleotides match TRBD1. There are 16 residues in the CDR3. The germline gives CDR1 SGHTA, CDR2 FQGNSA. Germline trimming cut 5 bases from V and 4 bases from J; bases unmatched to any gene: 13.

This clonotype appeared many times. The chain joins TRBV12-3 or TRBV12-4 to TRBJ1-5; no clear D gene. This CDR3 has 15 residues. V lost 1 base and J lost 4, with 11 bases in between. CDR3 coding DNA: TGTGCCAGCAGTTTAGTCCACTACCTTAATCAGCCCCAGCATTTT. Residues: CASSLVHYLNQPQHF.

As concerns this clonotype: At one boundary the junction diverges from the germline segment, which might be a read error. The chain recombines TRBV7-9 with TRBJ1-5; D not certain. The germline V gene encodes CDR1 SEHNR and CDR2 FQNEAQ (reference sequence). This CDR3 comprises 14 residues. CDR3 protein: CASSLAVGDQPQHF. The CDR3 DNA follows: TGTGCCAGCAGTTTAGCTGTTGGAGATCAGCCCCAGCATTTT.

V gene TRBV2 combines with J gene TRBJ2-1; 13 bases agree with TRBD2. Germline lookup yields CDR1 SNHLY and CDR2 FYNNEI. This CDR3 spans 15 amino acids. V lost 4 bases to trimming and J lost 9 bases; unmatched junction nucleotides: 6. The CDR3 DNA is TGTGCCAGCAGTGGAGTACTAGCGGGAGGGGGTGAGCAGTTCTTC. Protein product: CASSGVLAGGGEQFF.

The chain joins TRBV4-3 to TRBJ1-1, with 9 bases fitting TRBD1. The CDR3 length is 12 residues. V dropped 8 bases and J dropped 5; count of bases not matched to a gene: 3. Looked up from germline, CDR1 is LGHNA and CDR2 is YSLEER. This CDR3 is CASLGTGTEAFF. The CDR3 nucleotides read TGCGCCAGCCTTGGGACAGGGACTGAAGCTTTCTTT.

The chain carries TRBV29-1 and TRBJ1-5; no firm D call. Looked up from germline, CDR1 is SQVTM and CDR2 is ANQGSEA. V dropped 5 bases and J dropped 4 bases, with 12 bases sitting between them. This CDR3 spans 13 amino acids. CDR3 in amino acids: CSVLSGRNQPQHF. In nucleotides, the CDR3 is TGCAGCGTTCTCTCCGGGAGGAATCAGCCCCAGCATTTT.

With respect to this clonotype: Mismatch with germline at one junction end may stem from a read error. V usage is TRBV29-1 and J usage is TRBJ2-7; the D is unclear. This CDR3 comprises 10 residues. CDR1 and CDR2 from the germline V gene are SQVTM and ANQGSEA. DNA of the CDR3: TGCAGCGTTGAAGAAGGGTCACGCACCTTC. This codes for CSVEEGSRTF.

Only one count was recorded for this clonotype. The V and J genes are TRBV5-1 and TRBJ2-3, with unresolved D. V lost 6 bases to trimming and J lost 5 bases, with 7 bases between them. In germline, CDR1 is SGHRS, CDR2 YFSETQ. CDR3 size: 11 residues. The CDR3 DNA follows: TGCGCCAGCACCCGAGGAGATACGCAGTATTTT. Its protein product is CASTRGDTQYF.

There are a few counts of this clonotype. The chain joins TRBV10-3 to TRBJ2-7; D assignment may be TRBD1 or TRBD2 (6 bases each). Trimming shortened V by 7 bases and J by 5 bases, and 12 bases separated the two germline ends. There are 12 residues in the CDR3. CDR1 ENHRY and CDR2 SYGVKD come from the germline V gene. The CDR3 nucleotides are TGTGCCATCAAGGGGGGCCCGGACGAGCAGTACTTC. Protein product: CAIKGGPDEQYF.

The chain has TRBV7-8 and TRBJ2-7; 9 bases align to TRBD2. Germline loops: CDR1 SGHVS, CDR2 FQNEAQ. This CDR3 has 13 residues. J lost 3 bases, V lost 4 bases, and 1 base had no gene match. The CDR3 DNA sequence: TGTGCCAGCAGCTGGCGGGAGGGCTACGAGCAGTACTTC. Translation: CASSWREGYEQYF.

This clonotype showed up just a few times. The chain joins TRBV10-3 to TRBJ2-7; 7 bases align to TRBD1. The CDR3 is made up of 15 amino acids. Germline V gene data show CDR1 as ENHRY and CDR2 as SYGVKD. Germline trimming cut 3 bases from V and 2 bases from J; bases unmatched to any gene: 7. The CDR3 bases are TGTGCCATCAGTGACGGTTTAGGACAGGCCTACGAGCAGTACTTC. It specifies CAISDGLGQAYEQYF.

This clonotype was observed a single time. The chain joins TRBV7-2 to TRBJ1-2; D remains ambiguous. Trimming left V 5 bases short and J 7 bases short, with 20 bases between. This CDR3 spans 15 amino acids. CDR1 and CDR2 (germline): SGHTA, FQGNSA. The chain's CDR3 is CASSPISGVFGGYTF. CDR3 in DNA: TGTGCCAGCAGCCCCATATCGGGTGTATTCGGTGGCTACACCTTC.

The rearrangement links TRBV7-6 to TRBJ2-1, with a weak D call TRBD2 (5 bases). Trimming pared 3 bases from V and 7 bases from J, leaving 16 bases between. The CDR3 is made up of 15 amino acids. Germline lookup yields CDR1 SGHVS and CDR2 FNYEAQ. CDR3 sequence: CASSFGPRGWNEQFF. Written as DNA, the CDR3 is TGTGCCAGCAGCTTCGGGCCTCGCGGGTGGAATGAGCAGTTCTTC.

The chain employs TRBV7-8 and TRBJ1-6; no clear D. Germline CDR1 reads SGHVS; CDR2 reads FQNEAQ. The V and J ends lost 5 bases and 7 bases respectively, with 18 bases between them. The CDR3 sequence is 16 residues long. DNA of the CDR3: TGTGCCAGCAGCCCCTACCCCTGGGGTCAGAATTCACCCCTCCACTTT. Its protein is CASSPYPWGQNSPLHF.

This sequence joins TRBV7-3 and TRBJ2-7, with D possibly matching TRBD1 (6 bases). V lost 5 bases, J lost 0 bases, and 20 bases lay in between. Germline lookup yields CDR1 SGHTA and CDR2 FQGTGA. The CDR3 has 17 residues. The CDR3 region has the DNA TGTGCCAGCAGCCTGGAAGGAGGACAGACCTTCTCCTACGAGCAGTACTTC. It codes for CASSLEGGQTFSYEQYF.

The rearrangement joins TRBV29-1 to TRBJ2-7; 12 bases fit TRBD1. CDR1 and CDR2 (germline): SQVTM, ANQGSEA. CDR3 length: 12 amino acids. Trimming took 7 bases from V and 5 from J; bases not matched to a gene: 3. The CDR3 bases are TGCAGCGCCGGGACAGGGGGCCACGAGCAGTACTTC. Amino acids: CSAGTGGHEQYF.

The gene calls are TRBV2 and TRBJ2-7, with 10 positions matching TRBD1. J gave up 3 bases and V 7 bases, and 6 bases lay outside the gene matches. The CDR3 sequence is 14 residues long. Germline V gene sequence: CDR1 SNHLY, CDR2 FYNNEI. The CDR3 nucleotides are TGTGCCAGCACGGGGGGGACAGGGGACTACGAGCAGTACTTC. The encoded protein is CASTGGTGDYEQYF.

The rearrangement joins TRBV7-9 to TRBJ1-4, with a weak D call TRBD1 (5 bases). The CDR3 runs to 12 residues. V was shortened by 1 base and J by 13 bases, with 10 bases between the two germline ends. Germline V lookup: CDR1 SEHNR, CDR2 FQNEAQ (reference sequence). CDR3 nucleotide sequence: TGTGCCAGCAGCTTAGTGGGGGTAGGACTGTTTTTT. Translating it yields CASSLVGVGLFF.

This clonotype was seen ten or more times. This may be a read error, as it is one base from a much larger clone. The chain couples TRBV7-8 to TRBJ1-1; TRBD1 is a possible D gene (6 bases). In germline, CDR1 is SGHVS, CDR2 FQNEAQ. This CDR3 comprises 14 residues. CDR3 residues: CASSIRQAYTEALF. CDR3 in DNA: TGTGCCAGCAGCATAAGACAGGCGTACACTGAAGCTCTCTTT.

J is TRBJ2-7 and V is TRBV10-2; D remains unclear. The CDR3 is made up of 12 amino acids. Trimming stripped 0 bases from V and 4 bases from J, with 4 bases between. Per the germline V gene, CDR1 is WSHSY and CDR2 is SAAADI. For the CDR3, the DNA is TGCGCCAGCAGTGAGTCGGGGTACGAGCAGTACTTC. Its translation is CASSESGYEQYF.

This clonotype was detected ten times or more. The chain employs TRBV13 and TRBJ2-5; TRBD2 is a possible D gene (5 bases). The CDR3 length is 12 residues. CDR1 is PRHDT and CDR2 is FYEKMQ in the germline V gene (reference sequence). V was trimmed by 5 bases and J by 4 bases, leaving 8 bases between them. The CDR3 loop is CASSPRGETQYF. In DNA, the CDR3 is TGTGCCAGCAGCCCTCGGGGAGAGACCCAGTACTTC.